This T cell receptor (beta chain) was identified during a study of T-cell memory formation after mild COVID-19. V was cut by 7 bases and J by 3 bases, with 9 bases left in between. Germline assignment: CDR1 SGDLS and CDR2 YYNGEE. This CDR3 region has 12 residues. TCRdb reprocessed the 5' RACE reads via MiXCR and lists one record per CDR3 protein. The data show a few hundred thousand distinct CDR3 sequences, under 25% seen once. This chain joins TRBV9 and TRBJ2-3; D unclear. The source of this sequence is an adult woman who had mild COVID-19 (a few samples of this study predate the infection). Cell type and time point are not known. Specimen: PBMCs or a T cell subset sorted from them (not recorded which). CDR3 region: CASAPLTDTQYF. The CDR3 region has the DNA TGTGCCAGCGCACCACTGACAGATACGCAGTATTTT.